Listed below are T cell receptor beta chains from one sample, sequenced in a study of siplizumab effects on memory and regulatory T cells. Clones were read by immunoSEQ multiplex PCR, and TCRdb kept only the in-frame ones, dropping some. This sample has more than 85,000 clones, with about 93% found just once. The sequencing sample was made of CD4+ T cells sorted from blood. These receptors all stem from a human donor in good health. Each CDR3 is given with its conserved first and last residue. The order of the fields is D gene, V gene, clone size, J gene, CDR3 protein, CDR3 DNA. The D gene is left open where the match is weak. Clone size is stated in some rows and not others, as once, few, many or a class when expanded.

TRBD1	TRBV19	.	TRBJ1-2	CASSGTVSGYTF	TGTGCCAGTAGCGGGACAGTCTCTGGCTACACCTTC
TRBD2	TRBV19	.	TRBJ2-7	CASSLAGGTYEQYF	TGTGCCAGTAGTCTGGCGGGGGGGACCTACGAGCAGTACTTC
.	TRBV20-1	.	TRBJ2-3	CSAADRDTQYF	TGCAGTGCTGCTGACAGGGATACGCAGTATTTT
.	TRBV6-6	.	TRBJ1-2	CASSRSTGANYGYTF	TGTGCCAGCAGTCGGTCTACCGGGGCCAACTATGGCTACACCTTC
.	TRBV11-2	.	TRBJ2-5	CASSPAGVSETQYF	TGTGCCAGCAGCCCCGCCGGAGTCAGCGAGACCCAGTACTTC
.	TRBV7-7	.	TRBJ2-7	CASSSRLYYEQYF	TGTGCTAGCAGCTCAAGACTATACTACGAGCAGTACTTC
.	TRBV6-1	.	TRBJ1-1	CASRGVGGNTEAFF	TGTGCCAGCAGGGGGGTTGGGGGGAACACTGAAGCTTTCTTT
.	TRBV6-1	.	TRBJ2-2	CASSHLPGSGELFF	TGTGCCAGCAGCCACTTACCAGGGTCCGGGGAGCTGTTTTTT
.	TRBV4-1	.	TRBJ1-4	CASSLAATNEKLFF	TGCGCCAGCAGCCTGGCCGCAACTAATGAAAAACTGTTTTTT
TRBD1	TRBV19	.	TRBJ2-1	CASSIRDRGGNEQFF	TGTGCCAGTAGTATCCGGGACAGGGGAGGGAATGAGCAGTTCTTC
.	TRBV12-5	.	TRBJ2-1	CASGSRVNGEQFF	TGTGCTAGTGGTTCACGTGTTAATGGTGAGCAGTTCTTC
.	TRBV7-8	.	TRBJ1-6	CASSLEQRYNSPLHF	TGTGCCAGCAGCTTAGAACAGAGATATAATTCACCCCTCCACTTT
TRBD2	TRBV5-1	.	TRBJ2-7	CASSLAGGSYEQYF	TGCGCCAGCAGTTTAGCGGGAGGATCCTACGAGCAGTACTTC
.	TRBV5-4	.	TRBJ2-7	CASSLAGGGAAYEQYF	TGTGCCAGCAGCTTGGCCGGAGGGGGCGCCGCCTACGAGCAGTACTTC
.	TRBV5-8	.	TRBJ1-6	CASSLGGLNSPLHF	TGTGCCAGCAGCTTGGGGGGACTCAATTCACCCCTCCACTTT
.	TRBV2	.	TRBJ1-1	CASSAFVGNTEAFF	TGTGCCAGCAGTGCCTTCGTCGGGAACACTGAAGCTTTCTTT
TRBD1	TRBV7-9	.	TRBJ2-3	CASSRMGQGPDTQYF	TGTGCCAGCAGCCGAATGGGACAGGGGCCAGATACGCAGTATTTT
.	TRBV25-1	once	TRBJ2-2	CASSETLQTNTGELFF	TGTGCCAGCAGTGAAACTCTTCAAACGAACACCGGGGAGCTGTTTTTT
.	TRBV30	.	TRBJ1-6	CAWSVMRPGSSYNSPLHF	TGTGCCTGGAGTGTTATGAGGCCAGGGAGCTCCTATAATTCACCCCTCCACTTT
.	TRBV18	.	TRBJ2-7	CASSLTTLSEQYF	TGTGCCAGCTCACTAACGACTCTTTCCGAGCAGTACTTC
TRBD1	TRBV6-5	once	TRBJ2-7	CASQRDRGYEQYF	TGTGCCAGCCAGCGGGACAGGGGTTACGAGCAGTACTTC
TRBD1	TRBV7-9	once	TRBJ1-4	CASSSDRGFEKLFF	TGTGCCAGCAGCTCGGACAGGGGGTTTGAAAAACTGTTTTTT
.	TRBV27	.	TRBJ2-5	CASSRAPFQETQYF	TGTGCCAGCAGTCGGGCCCCGTTTCAAGAGACCCAGTACTTC
.	TRBV11-2	.	TRBJ2-3	CASSLAGALIRRSDTQYF	TGTGCCAGCAGCTTAGCGGGGGCCCTAATTAGGCGGTCAGATACGCAGTATTTT
.	TRBV2	few	TRBJ2-7	CASSDSDTYEQYF	TGTGCCAGCAGTGACTCTGATACCTACGAGCAGTACTTC
TRBD1	TRBV5-4	.	TRBJ2-5	CASSSDREKTQYF	TGTGCCAGCAGTTCGGACAGGGAAAAGACCCAGTACTTC
TRBD2	TRBV5-6	.	TRBJ2-1	CASSLLSLAGPNEQFF	TGTGCCAGCAGCTTATTGAGCCTAGCGGGTCCCAATGAGCAGTTCTTC
TRBD1	TRBV30	.	TRBJ2-1	CAWKGANSYNEQFF	TGTGCCTGGAAGGGGGCTAACTCCTACAATGAGCAGTTCTTC
.	TRBV30	few	TRBJ1-2	CAWSVEGSAGALGYTF	TGTGCCTGGAGTGTAGAAGGCTCGGCAGGGGCGCTGGGCTACACCTTC
TRBD1	TRBV14	.	TRBJ2-7	CASSPGQGVSYEQYF	TGTGCCAGCAGCCCGGGGCAGGGGGTCTCCTACGAGCAGTACTTC
.	TRBV19	.	TRBJ2-2	CASSTQGNTGELFF	TGTGCCAGTAGTACACAGGGGAACACCGGGGAGCTGTTTTTT